This paragraph reports one T cell receptor beta chain. Its antigen is unidentified. V lost 3 bases to trimming and J lost 4 bases; unmatched junction nucleotides: 10. The CDR3 spans 17 residues. The data were obtained in a study of T cell repertoires in cytomegalovirus infection. Findings and caveats of the study: Totalled public TCR beta family frequency picked out people who carried CMV plus the relevant HLA.

TCRdb fed the reads into MiXCR, producing one record per CDR3 protein. The profile shows under 500,000 distinct CDR3 sequences, 40% to 50% of them singletons. The TCR was taken from a human donor in good health (CMV status not recorded). Some clones in this sample may be carry-over from other donors' samples. This chain joins TRBV12-3 or TRBV12-4 and TRBJ2-5; 11 nucleotides agree with TRBD2. The sample consisted of cultured PBMCs, taken from culture after CMV antigen stimulation. CDR3 residues: CASSLGLAEEIGETQYF. As DNA, the CDR3 is TGTGCCAGCAGTTTGGGACTAGCGGAGGAGATCGGAGAGACCCAGTACTTC.